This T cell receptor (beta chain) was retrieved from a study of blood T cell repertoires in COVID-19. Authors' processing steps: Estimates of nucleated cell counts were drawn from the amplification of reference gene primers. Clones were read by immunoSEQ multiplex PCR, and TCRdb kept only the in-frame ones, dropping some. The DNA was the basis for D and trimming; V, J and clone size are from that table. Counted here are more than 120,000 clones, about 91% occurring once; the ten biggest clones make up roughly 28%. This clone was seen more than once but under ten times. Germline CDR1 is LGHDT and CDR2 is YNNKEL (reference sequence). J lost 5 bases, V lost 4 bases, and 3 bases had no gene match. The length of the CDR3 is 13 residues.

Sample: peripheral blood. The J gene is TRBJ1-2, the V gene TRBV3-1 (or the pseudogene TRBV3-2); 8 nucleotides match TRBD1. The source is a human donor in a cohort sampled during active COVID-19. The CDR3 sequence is CASSPGQVYGYTF. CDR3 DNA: TGTGCCAGCAGCCCGGGACAGGTATATGGCTACACCTTC.